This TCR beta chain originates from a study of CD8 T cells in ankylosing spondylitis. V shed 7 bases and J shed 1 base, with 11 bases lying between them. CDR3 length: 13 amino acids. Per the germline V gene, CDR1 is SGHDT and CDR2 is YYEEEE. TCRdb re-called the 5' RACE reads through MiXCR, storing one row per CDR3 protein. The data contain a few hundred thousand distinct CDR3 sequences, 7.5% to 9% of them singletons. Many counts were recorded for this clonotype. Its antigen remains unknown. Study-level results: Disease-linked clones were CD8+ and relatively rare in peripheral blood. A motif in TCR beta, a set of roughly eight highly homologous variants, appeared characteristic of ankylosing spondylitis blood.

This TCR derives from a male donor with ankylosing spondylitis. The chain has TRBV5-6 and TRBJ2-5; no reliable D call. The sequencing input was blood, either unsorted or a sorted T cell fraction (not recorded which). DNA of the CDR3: TGTGCCAGCCGCGTCATGGTCCAAGAGACCCAGTACTTC. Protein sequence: CASRVMVQETQYF.